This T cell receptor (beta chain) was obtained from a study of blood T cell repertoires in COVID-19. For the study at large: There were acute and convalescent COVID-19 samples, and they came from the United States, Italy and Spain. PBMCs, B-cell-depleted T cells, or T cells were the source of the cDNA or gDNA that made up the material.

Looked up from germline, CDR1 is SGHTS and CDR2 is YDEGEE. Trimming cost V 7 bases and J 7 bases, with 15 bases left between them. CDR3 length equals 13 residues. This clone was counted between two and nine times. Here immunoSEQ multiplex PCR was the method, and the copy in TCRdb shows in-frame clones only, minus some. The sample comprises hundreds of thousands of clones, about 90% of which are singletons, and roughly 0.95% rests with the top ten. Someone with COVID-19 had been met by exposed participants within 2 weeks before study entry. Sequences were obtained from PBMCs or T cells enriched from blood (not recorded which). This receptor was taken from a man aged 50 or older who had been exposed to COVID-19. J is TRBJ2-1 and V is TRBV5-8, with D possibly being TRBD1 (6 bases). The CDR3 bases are TGTGCCAGCGAATTTCTAAGGGGGAATGAGCAGTTCTTC. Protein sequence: CASEFLRGNEQFF.